The present TCR beta chain was sequenced within a study of T-cell reconstitution after alpha-beta-depleted transplantation in children. As concerns this clonotype: The antigen remains undetermined.

The CDR3 extends over 13 amino acids. Trimming pared 0 bases from V and 10 bases from J, leaving 12 bases between. Germline V lookup: CDR1 DFQATT, CDR2 SNEGSKA (reference sequence). Researchers prepared the TCRbeta library using unique molecular identifiers, the study reports. One entry per CDR3 protein results from TCRdb running MiXCR on the PCR reads. The sample lists some 80,000 distinct CDR3 sequences, over 15% occurring once. Study-wide results and caveats: Alpha-beta T cells present about two months after transplant were reported to originate from several hundred expanded graft clones. Some patients showed high day-60 TCRbeta diversity, which derived from surviving recipient T cells and thymic progenitors.

The sequence was obtained from a male patient between 2 and 15 years old who had a stem cell transplant for acute lymphoblastic leukemia, so the T cells may come from the graft donor. The source was PBMCs, mostly from graft donor cells, collected 360 days after TCRalphabeta/CD19-depleted stem cell transplant. V and J are TRBV20-1 and TRBJ2-2; D unresolved. The CDR3 DNA follows: TGCAGTGCTAGAGACGTAATGACGAAGGAGCTGTTTTTT. It translates to CSARDVMTKELFF.